The 17 T cell receptor beta chains given below trace back to one sample, sequenced in a study of blood T cell repertoires in COVID-19. Clones were sequenced by immunoSEQ multiplex PCR, and TCRdb holds only the in-frame ones, with some missing. The sample carries under 100,000 clones, over 80% recorded once. Sequencing was performed on peripheral blood. The receptors derive from a woman in her seventies with active or convalescent COVID-19.

The V and J genes are TRBV27 and TRBJ2-3, with D unresolved. The CDR3 contains 13 residues. Germline values: CDR1 MNHEY, CDR2 SMNVEV (reference sequence). Trimming removed 6 bases from V and 2 bases from J, with 9 bases in between. The CDR3 nucleotides read TGTGCCAGCAGCCGAAAACACACAGATACGCAGTATTTT. Encoded protein: CASSRKHTDTQYF.

The table lists this clone with a count of one. The chain is built from TRBV5-1 and TRBJ2-1; 10 nucleotides align to TRBD1. The CDR3 runs to 14 residues. With V trimmed by 4 bases and J by 10 bases, 8 bases remained unmatched. Germline V gene data show CDR1 as SGHRS and CDR2 as YFSETQ. The CDR3 coding sequence is TGCGCCAGCAGCAGGACAGGGGGGTCAATGGAGCAGTTCTTC. It translates to CASSRTGGSMEQFF.

This chain uses TRBV5-1 with TRBJ2-7; no clear D gene. Germline loops: CDR1 SGHRS, CDR2 YFSETQ. The CDR3 covers 14 residues. With 0 bases removed from V and 3 bases from J, the gap between germline ends came to 10 bases. CDR3 loop: CASSLDGGYYEQYF. CDR3 nucleotide sequence: TGCGCCAGCAGCTTGGACGGCGGTTACTACGAGCAGTACTTC. The variable domain in full, completed from reference TRBV5-1 and TRBJ2-7, reads KAGVTQTPRYLIKTRGQQVTLSCSPISGHRSVSWYQQTPGQGLQFLFEYFSETQRNKGNFPGRFSGRQFSNSRSEMNVSTLELGDSALYLCASSLDGGYYEQYFGPGTRLTVT.

The CDR3 bases are TGCGCCAGCAGTCAGTATAGACAGCCCCAGCATTTT. Translated, it gives CASSQYRQPQHF. The chain employs TRBV23-1 and TRBJ1-5, with D hard to call. TRBV23-1 is treated as an ORF (open reading frame) with a function not yet certain. The CDR3 has 12 residues. Trimming pared 3 bases from V and 7 bases from J, leaving 7 bases between.

The chain has TRBV5-4 and TRBJ1-1; D not certain. CDR1 is SGHNT and CDR2 is YYREEE in the germline V gene (reference sequence). The CDR3 contains 13 residues. Trimming shortened V by 3 bases and J by 3 bases, and 9 bases separated the two germline ends. CDR3 nucleotides: TGTGCCAGCAGCTCCTTCTTAGACACTGAAGCTTTCTTT. Its translation is CASSSFLDTEAFF. Full variable domain (remainder filled in from reference TRBV5-4 and TRBJ1-1): ETGVTQSPTHLIKTRGQQVTLRCSSQSGHNTVSWYQQALGQGPQFIFQYYREEENGRGNFPPRFSGLQFPNYSSELNVNALELDDSALYLCASSSFLDTEAFFGQGTRLTVV.

This clone was seen more than once but under ten times. The chain carries TRBV5-6 and TRBJ1-5; D possibly corresponds to TRBD1 (6 bases). The CDR3 totals 19 residues. V lost 0 bases to trimming and J lost 1 base, with 20 bases between them. Germline values: CDR1 SGHDT, CDR2 YYEEEE. CDR3 DNA sequence: TGTGCCAGCAGCTTGGCCGGTCAGGGGAGCGCACGCAGCAATCAGCCCCAGCATTTT. It is translated as CASSLAGQGSARSNQPQHF. Looking up the rest from reference TRBV5-6 and TRBJ1-5 gives the full variable domain: DAGVTQSPTHLIKTRGQQVTLRCSPKSGHDTVSWYQQALGQGPQFIFQYYEEEERQRGNFPDRFSGHQFPNYSSELNVNALLLGDSALYLCASSLAGQGSARSNQPQHFGDGTRLSIL.

V and J are TRBV19 and TRBJ1-4; 8 positions match TRBD1. V lost 3 bases and J lost 4; bases outside the gene matches: 4. From germline, CDR1 is LNHDA and CDR2 SQIVND (reference sequence). The CDR3 is 15 amino acids. Here the CDR3 reads CASSMGQVDNEKLFF. CDR3 bases: TGTGCCAGTAGTATGGGACAGGTTGATAATGAAAAACTGTTTTTT.

This clone was observed a handful of times. The J gene is TRBJ2-7, the V gene TRBV21-1; the D call in the table, TRBD2, was not verified against the DNA. TRBV21-1 is listed as a pseudogene. This CDR3 has 14 residues. CDR3 region: CASRLGGLGYEQYF. The CDR3, as DNA: TGTGCCAGCAGACTGGGGGGGCTCGGCTACGAGCAGTACTTC.

This clone occurred a few times. The V call is TRBV11-3, the J call TRBJ2-2; maybe TRBD2 (7 bases). The CDR3 extends over 16 amino acids. The V end lost 6 bases, the J end lost 2 bases, and 16 bases lay between the germline ends. Germline V lookup: CDR1 SGHNT, CDR2 YENEEA. CDR3 amino acids: CASSSLGGTNTGELFF. The CDR3 coding sequence is TGTGCCAGCAGTTCCCTCGGGGGGACAAACACCGGGGAGCTGTTTTTT.

The gene calls are TRBV19 and TRBJ1-1; the D gene is possibly TRBD1 (6 bases). Trimming removed 4 bases from V and 1 base from J, with 7 bases in between. Germline V gives CDR1 LNHDA, CDR2 SQIVND (reference sequence). This CDR3 is 13 amino acids long. CDR3 loop: CASSTGANTEAFF. Written as DNA, the CDR3 is TGTGCCAGTAGTACAGGGGCGAACACTGAAGCTTTCTTT.

The J gene is TRBJ2-5, the V gene TRBV29-1; 15 bases match TRBD2. V was pared by 7 bases and J by 4 bases, with 1 base of the junction left unmatched. In germline, CDR1 is SQVTM, CDR2 ANQGSEA. This CDR3 spans 13 amino acids. As DNA, the CDR3 is TGCAGCGGGACTAGCGGGGGGGGAGAGACCCAGTACTTC. This translates into CSGTSGGGETQYF.

This rearrangement joins TRBV7-2 to TRBJ2-5, with D uncertain. Trimming shortened V by 5 bases and J by 5 bases, and 15 bases separated the two germline ends. From germline, CDR1 is SGHTA and CDR2 FQGNSA. The CDR3 length is 14 residues. CDR3 protein: CASSPGYARETQYF. The CDR3 coding sequence is TGTGCCAGCAGCCCCGGGTATGCGCGGGAGACCCAGTACTTC.

The chain employs TRBV4-3 and TRBJ1-2; D uncertain. This CDR3 has 15 residues. Germline lookup yields CDR1 LGHNA and CDR2 YSLEER. V lost 0 bases and J lost 4, with 12 bases in between. The CDR3 here is CASSQDEGSGYGYTF. CDR3 in DNA: TGCGCCAGCAGCCAAGATGAGGGTTCAGGCTATGGCTACACCTTC.

CDR3 region: CSASTPGGYTF. For the CDR3, the DNA is TGCAGTGCTTCAACCCCGGGGGGCTACACCTTC. The chain employs TRBV20-1 and TRBJ1-2; D remains ambiguous. CDR1 is DFQATT, CDR2 SNEGSKA, per germline (reference sequence). Trimming removed 5 bases at V and 8 bases at J, with 12 bases between. This CDR3 spans 11 amino acids.

This clone was seen a few times. This chain uses TRBV6-5 with TRBJ2-3; TRBD1 agrees at 8 bases. The CDR3 length is 14 residues. Germline assignment: CDR1 MNHEY and CDR2 SVGAGI. V lost 6 bases and J lost 3; bases outside the gene matches: 5. This CDR3 reads CASRRTGWTDTQYF. The CDR3 DNA reads TGTGCCAGCAGACGGACAGGGTGGACAGATACGCAGTATTTT.

V is TRBV7-9 and J is TRBJ2-3; 7 nucleotides match TRBD1. Germline CDR1 reads SEHNR; CDR2 reads FQNEAQ (reference sequence). The ends lost 5 bases at V and 1 base at J; junction bases unmatched: 15. The length of the CDR3 is 18 residues. The CDR3 reads CASSPSRTGPLRTDTQYF. DNA of the CDR3: TGTGCCAGCAGCCCGTCGCGGACAGGCCCCCTTCGCACAGATACGCAGTATTTT.

The chain couples TRBV2 to TRBJ2-3; no clear D gene. Germline CDR1 is SNHLY and CDR2 is FYNNEI. The V and J ends lost 0 bases and 4 bases respectively, with 5 bases between them. This CDR3 has 13 amino acids. The CDR3 DNA reads TGTGCCAGCAGTGAAGCGCGGTCAGATACGCAGTATTTT. This encodes CASSEARSDTQYF.